This T cell receptor beta chain came from a study of T cell responses to AZD1222 COVID-19 vaccine. Trimming shortened V by 6 bases and J by 2 bases, and 8 bases separated the two germline ends. Germline loops: CDR1 SNHLY, CDR2 FYNNEI. The CDR3 is made up of 12 amino acids. The table came from immunoSEQ multiplex PCR; TCRdb's copy has only in-frame clones and leaves some out. The sample includes some 97,000 clones, 88% seen only once; the top ten take roughly 1.8%. Note on this clone: Its antigen is currently unknown.

Study conclusions and caveats: There were vaccine-associated CD4 TCRs across spike, dominant at 160-218 and 743-854. Donors were chiefly white British, with a greater number of females, and clonal diversity was perhaps underestimated. The study found Spike-specific TCR breadth and depth rose after two AZD1222 doses. Only after the peak T cell response were repertoires sampled.

The origin of this receptor is an adult in good health. The sequenced sample was peripheral blood, obtained on day 0 of AZD1222 vaccination. V usage is TRBV2 and J usage is TRBJ2-7; D uncertain. The CDR3 protein is CASRAAAYEQYF. In nucleotides, the CDR3 is TGTGCCAGCAGGGCTGCAGCCTACGAGCAGTACTTC.